Each of the 21 T cell receptor beta chains below was sequenced from the same sample in a study of blood T cell repertoires in COVID-19. The method was immunoSEQ multiplex PCR; TCRdb's version includes in-frame clones alone and lacks a portion of them. In the table there are roughly 120,000 clones, 70% to 80% of which are singletons. Sequences were obtained from peripheral blood. Receptor source: a middle-aged man with acute or convalescent COVID-19.

Concerning this clone itself: Germline and junction disagree at one end, which may indicate a read error. The CDR3 DNA follows: TGCGCCAGCACCTTGACAGGGGGCCTATCTGGCTACACCTTC. It translates to CASTLTGGLSGYTF. The chain is built from TRBV5-1 and TRBJ1-2, with 10 bases matching TRBD1. The CDR3 consists of 14 residues. Per the germline V gene, CDR1 is SGHRS and CDR2 is YFSETQ.

Only one count was recorded for this clone. Mismatch with germline at one junction end may stem from a read error. The chain has TRBV4-1 and TRBJ2-1; TRBD1 aligns across 12 bases. The CDR3 is 14 amino acids. Germline-derived CDR1 and CDR2 are MGHRA and YSYEKL. The CDR3 loop reads CASSPGQGAGEQFF. The CDR3 DNA sequence: TGCGCCAGTAGCCCGGGACAGGGGGCTGGAGAGCAGTTCTTC.

The chain carries TRBV11-2 and TRBJ2-7; D is unclear. The V and J ends lost 1 base and 0 bases respectively, with 7 bases between them. The CDR3 runs to 14 residues. Per the germline V gene, CDR1 is SGHAT and CDR2 is FQNNGV. CDR3 residues: CASSLAQYSYEQYF. In DNA, the CDR3 is TGTGCCAGCAGCTTAGCTCAGTACTCCTACGAGCAGTACTTC.

The V and J genes are TRBV27 and TRBJ1-6; 7 bases are a match to TRBD1. This CDR3 region has 17 residues. Germline loops: CDR1 MNHEY, CDR2 SMNVEV (reference sequence). Unmatched junction bases numbered 15, after V lost 7 bases and J lost 6 bases. The CDR3 DNA is TGTGCCAGCAAGAGACAGGGATTGGGGGGAGGTAATTCACCCCTCCACTTT. This sequence encodes CASKRQGLGGGNSPLHF.

This clone was counted once. The rearrangement joins TRBV5-1 to TRBJ1-1; a possible D gene is TRBD1 (6 bases). The CDR3 runs 15 residues. Trimming removed 1 base at V and 1 base at J, with 11 bases between. Germline V CDR1 and CDR2: SGHRS, YFSETQ. The CDR3 protein is CASSLSGRGNTEAFF. CDR3 bases: TGCGCCAGCAGCTTGTCGGGCAGGGGGAACACTGAAGCTTTCTTT.

This clone was observed a handful of times. A read error may produce the germline difference seen at one junction end. The sample contains more than one DNA sequence encoding this CDR3. The chain employs TRBV11-2 and TRBJ2-7, with TRBD1 identical over 7 bases. The CDR3 totals 13 residues. CDR1 is SGHAT, CDR2 FQNNGV, per germline. The CDR3 loop reads CASSLDRDYEQYF. The CDR3, as DNA: TGTGCCAGCAGCCTAGACAGGGACTACGAGCAGTACTTC.

The rearrangement uses TRBV3-1 (or the pseudogene TRBV3-2) and TRBJ2-3; D possibly corresponds to TRBD2 (5 bases). The V gene's germline CDR1 is LGHDT and CDR2 YNNKEL (reference sequence). Between the trimmed V and J ends, which lost 1 base and 2 bases, there was a span of 13 bases. The CDR3 covers 16 residues. CDR3 protein: CASSQAPDYATDTQYF. CDR3 DNA: TGTGCCAGCAGCCAAGCTCCAGACTACGCCACAGATACGCAGTATTTT.

J is TRBJ2-5 and V is TRBV6-5, with 9 bases aligning to TRBD2. Germline CDR1 MNHEY, CDR2 SVGAGI. V lost 7 bases to trimming and J lost 1 base; unmatched junction nucleotides: 4. The CDR3 has 14 amino acids. DNA for the CDR3: TGTGCCAGCAAAAGCGGGGGGACCCAAGAGACCCAGTACTTC. This translates into CASKSGGTQETQYF.

The V gene is TRBV9, the J gene TRBJ2-3, with D unresolved. V lost 3 bases and J lost 6, with 5 bases in between. The CDR3 sequence is 11 residues long. The germline gives CDR1 SGDLS, CDR2 YYNGEE. CDR3 protein: CASSGSDTQYF. The CDR3 DNA follows: TGTGCCAGCAGCGGGAGTGATACGCAGTATTTT. The variable domain in full, completed from reference TRBV9 and TRBJ2-3, reads DSGVTQTPKHLITATGQRVTLRCSPRSGDLSVYWYQQSLDQGLQFLIQYYNGEERAKGNILERFSAQQFPDLHSELNLSSLELGDSALYFCASSGSDTQYFGPGTRLTVL.

The chain combines TRBV9 with TRBJ2-2, with 10 bases that match TRBD1. The germline gives CDR1 SGDLS, CDR2 YYNGEE. The V gene end was trimmed by 6 bases and the J gene end by 2 bases; junction bases not matched to a gene: 10. The CDR3 is 17 residues long. Here the CDR3 reads CASNWGQGIGNTGELFF. The DNA for the CDR3 is TGTGCCAGCAATTGGGGACAGGGGATTGGTAACACCGGGGAGCTGTTTTTT. The variable domain in full, with the rest retrieved from reference TRBV9 and TRBJ2-2, is DSGVTQTPKHLITATGQRVTLRCSPRSGDLSVYWYQQSLDQGLQFLIQYYNGEERAKGNILERFSAQQFPDLHSELNLSSLELGDSALYFCASNWGQGIGNTGELFFGEGSRLTVL.

The chain joins TRBV7-6 to TRBJ2-2, with 9 nucleotides matching TRBD2. The ends lost 5 bases at V and 2 bases at J; junction bases unmatched: 3. This CDR3 comprises 15 residues. CDR1 and CDR2 from the germline V gene are SGHVS and FNYEAQ. The DNA of the CDR3 is TGTGCCAGCAGCAGTAGCGGGGGAAACACCGGGGAGCTGTTTTTT. Amino acid sequence: CASSSSGGNTGELFF.

The J gene is TRBJ1-4, the V gene TRBV18; 7 nucleotides match TRBD1. The CDR3 covers 15 residues. Germline V CDR1 and CDR2: KGHSH, LQKENI. Unmatched junction bases numbered 4, after V lost 5 bases and J lost 1 base. For the CDR3, the DNA is TGTGCCAGCTCAGGCCGGGACAGAACTAATGAAAAACTGTTTTTT. Protein: CASSGRDRTNEKLFF.

This clone is a singleton in its sample. CDR3 bases: TGCGCCAGCAGCTTGGGGCTGAACTACGAGCAGTACTTC. This translates into CASSLGLNYEQYF. V usage is TRBV5-1 and J usage is TRBJ2-7; D not certain. The germline CDR1 and CDR2 sequences are SGHRS and YFSETQ. The V end was cut by 0 bases, the J end by 3 bases, with 7 bases between. The CDR3 sequence is 13 residues long.

V is TRBV19 and J is TRBJ1-3, with TRBD1 matching 11 bases. This CDR3 region has 15 residues. V was clipped by 9 bases and J by 0 bases; unmatched bases: 4. Looked up from germline, CDR1 is LNHDA and CDR2 is SQIVND (reference sequence). The CDR3 is CASRDRGSSGNTIYF. In DNA form, the CDR3 reads TGTGCCAGCCGGGACAGGGGGTCCTCTGGAAACACCATATATTTT.

The chain couples TRBV2 to TRBJ2-4; 11 nucleotides match TRBD2. The CDR3 is 15 residues long. V lost 6 bases, J lost 5 bases, and 6 bases stayed unmatched. In germline, CDR1 is SNHLY, CDR2 FYNNEI. CDR3 loop: CASSSQGLAENIQYF. The CDR3 nucleotides are TGTGCCAGCAGCTCACAGGGACTAGCGGAAAACATTCAGTACTTC.

The chain links TRBV3-1 (or the pseudogene TRBV3-2) to TRBJ1-2; the match to TRBD1 covers 8 bases. Germline CDR1 reads LGHDT; CDR2 reads YNNKEL (reference sequence). V lost 4 bases and J lost 1; bases outside the gene matches: 2. The CDR3 contains 14 residues. CDR3 sequence: CASSPTGVNYGYTF. The CDR3 DNA sequence: TGTGCCAGCAGCCCGACAGGGGTTAACTATGGCTACACCTTC.

The V call is TRBV7-2, the J call TRBJ2-3, with D tentatively TRBD1 (5 bases). Looked up from germline, CDR1 is SGHTA and CDR2 is FQGNSA. The CDR3 spans 14 residues. V shed 1 base and J shed 6 bases, with 11 bases lying between them. CDR3: CASSLGTPSDTQYF. As DNA, the CDR3 is TGTGCCAGCAGCTTAGGGACACCATCGGATACGCAGTATTTT.

This clone turned up a few times. The chain has TRBV5-4 and TRBJ1-1, with 7 bases matching TRBD1. Germline CDR1 reads SGHNT; CDR2 reads YYREEE (reference sequence). With V trimmed by 2 bases and J by 11 bases, 12 bases remained unmatched. The CDR3 covers 14 residues. This chain's CDR3 is CASSFQGGGYDAFF. In nucleotides, the CDR3 is TGTGCCAGCAGCTTCCAGGGGGGTGGGTATGATGCTTTCTTT.

This clone has only a few counts. The V gene is TRBV10-3, the J gene TRBJ2-7, with 9 nucleotides matching TRBD1. V shed 3 bases, J shed 4 bases, and the junction held 4 bases outside the gene matches. Germline lookup yields CDR1 ENHRY and CDR2 SYGVKD. The CDR3 consists of 14 residues. The CDR3, as DNA: TGTGCCATCAGTGACCGGGACAGGGTGTACGAGCAGTACTTC. This sequence encodes CAISDRDRVYEQYF.

This clone is a singleton in its sample. Distinct nucleotide sequences in the sample also encode this CDR3. The chain employs TRBV28 and TRBJ1-1; D perhaps matches TRBD1 (6 bases). The V end was cut by 1 base, the J end by 4 bases, with 13 bases between. The CDR3 loop spans 15 amino acids. Per the germline V gene, CDR1 is MDHEN and CDR2 is SYDVKM. CDR3 in amino acids: CASSLSAGEGTEAFF. CDR3 DNA: TGTGCCAGCAGTTTATCCGCAGGGGAGGGCACTGAAGCTTTCTTT. Full variable domain (outside the CDR3, taken from reference TRBV28 and TRBJ1-1): DVKVTQSSRYLVKRTGEKVFLECVQDMDHENMFWYRQDPGLGLRLIYFSYDVKMKEKGDIPEGYSVSREKKERFSLILESASTNQTSMYLCASSLSAGEGTEAFFGQGTRLTVV.

The V call is TRBV11-2, the J call TRBJ2-5, with D hard to call. CDR1 SGHAT and CDR2 FQNNGV come from the germline V gene. V was clipped by 2 bases and J by 4 bases, with 11 bases between them. This CDR3 is 14 amino acids long. CDR3 sequence (DNA): TGTGCCAGCAGCTTATTTGGCGGTTTAGAGACCCAGTACTTC. This sequence encodes CASSLFGGLETQYF.